The 6 T cell receptor beta chains listed next were all sequenced from one sample in a study of sequential checkpoint blockade in melanoma. TCRdb keeps only in-frame clones here, not all; method: immunoSEQ multiplex PCR. The sample yields about 9,200 clones, less than 80% seen once. Specified treatment: randomized to nivolumab then ipilimumab (arm A) or the reverse (arm B). The source material was CD8+ T cells sorted from blood (inferred from file names), sampled from a patient given nivolumab and ipilimumab in sequence. The receptor set was obtained from a human donor with melanoma.

The rearrangement uses TRBV19 and TRBJ2-7; 8 bases fit TRBD1. Germline assignment: CDR1 LNHDA and CDR2 SQIVND (reference sequence). The CDR3 spans 13 residues. J gave up 2 bases and V 6 bases, and 3 bases lay outside the gene matches. In DNA form, the CDR3 reads TGTGCCAGTAGAGGACAGGGCGCCTACGAGCAGTACTTC. Its translation is CASRGQGAYEQYF.

V is TRBV19 and J is TRBJ2-1; 13 bases fit TRBD2. The CDR3 is made up of 15 amino acids. CDR1 LNHDA and CDR2 SQIVND come from the germline V gene (reference sequence). Trimming took 5 bases from V and 4 from J; bases not matched to a gene: 2. The CDR3 loop reads CASSALAGGYNEQFF. CDR3 DNA: TGTGCCAGTAGTGCACTAGCGGGGGGGTACAATGAGCAGTTCTTC.

The sample holds one count of this clone. This chain joins TRBV29-1 and TRBJ2-1; 10 bases align to TRBD1. The CDR3 length is 17 residues. The germline CDR1 and CDR2 sequences are SQVTM and ANQGSEA. The J segment lost 8 bases and the V segment lost 4 bases, leaving 17 bases of the junction unmatched. The CDR3 DNA reads TGCAGCGTTGGCCCGGGACAGGGGAGTAGGGTATATGATGAGCAGTTCTTC. As protein: CSVGPGQGSRVYDEQFF.

The chain couples TRBV7-3 to TRBJ1-6; 7 bases are shared with TRBD1. Germline-derived CDR1 and CDR2 are SGHTA and FQGTGA. This CDR3 comprises 14 residues. Trimming at V came to 5 bases and at J to 6 bases, leaving 4 bases not matched to a gene. CDR3 DNA sequence: TGTGCCAGCAGCGGGACAGTTTTTAATTCACCCCTCCACTTT. Translated, it gives CASSGTVFNSPLHF.

The CDR3 DNA sequence: TGTGCCAGCAGCCCCCTGGGGACAGGGTTAAATTCACCCCTCCACTTT. Amino acid sequence: CASSPLGTGLNSPLHF. The chain recombines TRBV7-6 with TRBJ1-6, with 9 nucleotides matching TRBD1. Losses at the gene ends were 5 bases for V and 7 bases for J; bases not matched to a gene: 9. The CDR3 covers 16 residues. CDR1 is SGHVS and CDR2 is FNYEAQ in the germline V gene.

This clone showed up just a few times. J is TRBJ2-7 and V is TRBV21-1; the D call of TRBD1 is as the table states it, not checked on the DNA. TRBV21-1 is an annotated pseudogene. The CDR3 is 15 amino acids. The CDR3 DNA is TGTGCCAGCAGCAAAGAGGGACAGGGGGCCCACGAGCAGTACTTC. Translating gives CASSKEGQGAHEQYF.